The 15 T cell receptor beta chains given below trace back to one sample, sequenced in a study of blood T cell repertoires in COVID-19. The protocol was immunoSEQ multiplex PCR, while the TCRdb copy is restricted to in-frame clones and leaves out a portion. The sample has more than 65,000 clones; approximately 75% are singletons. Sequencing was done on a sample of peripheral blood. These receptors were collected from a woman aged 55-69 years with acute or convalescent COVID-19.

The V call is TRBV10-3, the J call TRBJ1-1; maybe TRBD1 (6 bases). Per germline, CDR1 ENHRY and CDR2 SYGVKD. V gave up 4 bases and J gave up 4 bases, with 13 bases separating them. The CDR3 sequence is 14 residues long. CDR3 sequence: CAISARGLGTEAFF. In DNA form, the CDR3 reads TGTGCCATCAGTGCCAGGGGATTGGGCACTGAAGCTTTCTTT.

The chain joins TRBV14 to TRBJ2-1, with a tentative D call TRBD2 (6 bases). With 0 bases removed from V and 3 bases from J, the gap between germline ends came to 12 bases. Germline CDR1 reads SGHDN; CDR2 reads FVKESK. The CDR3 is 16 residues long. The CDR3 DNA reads TGTGCCAGCAGCCAAGATAATAGCGGATTCTACAATGAGCAGTTCTTC. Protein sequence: CASSQDNSGFYNEQFF.

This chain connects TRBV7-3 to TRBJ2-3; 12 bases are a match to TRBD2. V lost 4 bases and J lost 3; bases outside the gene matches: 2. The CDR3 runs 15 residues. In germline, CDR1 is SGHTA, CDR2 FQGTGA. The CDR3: CASSSGLAGTDTQYF. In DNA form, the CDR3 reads TGTGCCAGCAGCTCCGGACTAGCGGGGACAGATACGCAGTATTTT.

The CDR3 is CASSRQGSPLHF. CDR3 DNA: TGTGCCAGCAGCCGACAGGGCTCACCCCTCCACTTT. The chain combines TRBV6-5 with TRBJ1-6, with 7 bases lining up with TRBD1. V trimming: 6 bases; J trimming: 10 bases; junction bases outside the gene matches: 3. The V gene's germline CDR1 is MNHEY and CDR2 SVGAGI. This CDR3 is 12 amino acids long.

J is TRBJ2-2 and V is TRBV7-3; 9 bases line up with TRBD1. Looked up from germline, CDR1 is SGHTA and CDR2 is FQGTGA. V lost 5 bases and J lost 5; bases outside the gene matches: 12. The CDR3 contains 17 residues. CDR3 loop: CASSPWRDREGTGELFF. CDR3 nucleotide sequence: TGTGCCAGCAGCCCCTGGCGGGACAGGGAAGGAACCGGGGAGCTGTTTTTT.

The CDR3 reads CASLQGAGNQPQHF. The CDR3 nucleotides are TGTGCCAGCCTACAGGGGGCAGGCAATCAGCCCCAGCATTTT. The gene calls are TRBV28 and TRBJ1-5; 9 nucleotides line up with TRBD1. V lost 8 bases and J lost 2; bases outside the gene matches: 4. Looked up from germline, CDR1 is MDHEN and CDR2 is SYDVKM. The CDR3 is made up of 14 amino acids.

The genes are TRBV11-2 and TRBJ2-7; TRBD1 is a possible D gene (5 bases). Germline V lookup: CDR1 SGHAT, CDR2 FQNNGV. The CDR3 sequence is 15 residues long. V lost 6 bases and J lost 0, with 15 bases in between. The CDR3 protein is CASSSGSWSSYEQYF. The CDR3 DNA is TGTGCCAGCAGTTCAGGGTCCTGGTCCTCCTACGAGCAGTACTTC.

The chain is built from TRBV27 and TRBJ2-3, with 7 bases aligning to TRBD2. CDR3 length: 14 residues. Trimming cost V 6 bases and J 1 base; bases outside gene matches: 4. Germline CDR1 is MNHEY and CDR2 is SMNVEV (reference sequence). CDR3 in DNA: TGTGCCAGCAGCCCGGCGGGAGGCACAGATACGCAGTATTTT. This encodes CASSPAGGTDTQYF.

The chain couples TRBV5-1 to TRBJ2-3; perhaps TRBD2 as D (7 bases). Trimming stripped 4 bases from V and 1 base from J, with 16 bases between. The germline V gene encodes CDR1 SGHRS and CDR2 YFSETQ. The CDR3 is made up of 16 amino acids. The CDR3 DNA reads TGCGCCAGCAGCCCATTAACGGGGGGCCGCACAGATACGCAGTATTTT. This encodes CASSPLTGGRTDTQYF. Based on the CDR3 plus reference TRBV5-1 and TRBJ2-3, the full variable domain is KAGVTQTPRYLIKTRGQQVTLSCSPISGHRSVSWYQQTPGQGLQFLFEYFSETQRNKGNFPGRFSGRQFSNSRSEMNVSTLELGDSALYLCASSPLTGGRTDTQYFGPGTRLTVL.

CDR3 DNA: TGTGCCAGCAGCGCCCTGACAGGGGCCATTTACAATGAGCAGTTCTTC. This sequence encodes CASSALTGAIYNEQFF. The chain couples TRBV7-8 to TRBJ2-1; 8 positions agree with TRBD1. The germline gives CDR1 SGHVS, CDR2 FQNEAQ. The CDR3 sequence is 16 residues long. Trimming removed 5 bases from V and 4 bases from J; junction bases left unmatched: 10.

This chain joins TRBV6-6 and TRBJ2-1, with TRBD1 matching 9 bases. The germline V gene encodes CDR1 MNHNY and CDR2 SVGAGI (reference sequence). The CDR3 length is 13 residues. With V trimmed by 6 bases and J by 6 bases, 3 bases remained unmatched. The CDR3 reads CASSPGQGNEQFF. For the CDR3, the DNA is TGTGCCAGCAGCCCGGGACAGGGCAATGAGCAGTTCTTC.

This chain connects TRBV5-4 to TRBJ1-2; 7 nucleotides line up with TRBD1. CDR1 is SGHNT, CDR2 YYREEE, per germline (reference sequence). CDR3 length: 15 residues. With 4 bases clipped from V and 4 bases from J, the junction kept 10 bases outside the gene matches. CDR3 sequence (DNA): TGTGCCAGCAGCCCCGCCGGGACAGCTCCCTATGGCTACACCTTC. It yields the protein CASSPAGTAPYGYTF.

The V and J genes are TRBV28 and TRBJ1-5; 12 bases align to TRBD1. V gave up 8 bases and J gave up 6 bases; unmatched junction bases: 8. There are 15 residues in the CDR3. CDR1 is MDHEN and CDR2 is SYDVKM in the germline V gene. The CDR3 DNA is TGTGCCAGCGAACCGGGACAGGGGGCAAGTCAGCCCCAGCATTTT. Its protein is CASEPGQGASQPQHF.

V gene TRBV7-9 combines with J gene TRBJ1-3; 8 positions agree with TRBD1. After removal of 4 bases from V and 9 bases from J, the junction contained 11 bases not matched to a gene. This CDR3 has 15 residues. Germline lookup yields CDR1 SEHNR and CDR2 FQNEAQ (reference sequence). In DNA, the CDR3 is TGTGCCAGCAGCTCCGGGACAGGCCAGATGGGCACCATATATTTT. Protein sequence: CASSSGTGQMGTIYF.

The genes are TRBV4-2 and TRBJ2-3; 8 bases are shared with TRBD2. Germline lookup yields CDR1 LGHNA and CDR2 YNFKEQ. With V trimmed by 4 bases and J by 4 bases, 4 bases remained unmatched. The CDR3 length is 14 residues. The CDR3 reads CASSRSGGADTQYF. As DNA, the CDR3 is TGTGCCAGCAGCCGGAGCGGGGGCGCAGATACGCAGTATTTT.